Listed below are T cell receptor beta chains from one sample, sequenced in a study of blood T cells in healthy people across ages. One entry per CDR3 protein results from TCRdb running MiXCR on the 5' RACE reads. The sample shows 850,000 to 1,300,000 distinct CDR3 sequences, more than 35% of them seen only once. The sample was blood. The receptors come from a woman aged 55-75 years in good health. Both conserved end residues are part of each CDR3. Fields, in order: clone size, J gene, D gene, V gene, CDR3 protein, CDR3 DNA. A D gene is named only where the DNA matches it firmly. Clone size appears in some rows only: once, few, many, or a class for an expanded clone.

.	TRBJ2-7	TRBD2	TRBV9	CASSPHSGRYEQYF	TGTGCCAGCAGTCCTCACAGCGGGAGGTACGAGCAGTACTTC
.	TRBJ1-2	TRBD1	TRBV27	CASSSSGTGVGSYTF	TGTGCCAGCAGTTCGTCCGGGACAGGGGTAGGGAGCTACACCTTC
.	TRBJ2-7	TRBD2	TRBV20-1	CSANTLAGAREQYF	TGCAGTGCTAACACTCTAGCGGGAGCGCGCGAGCAGTACTTC
.	TRBJ1-5	.	TRBV12-3/TRBV12-4	CASSDCGQPQHF	TGTGCCAGCAGTGACTGTGGGCAGCCCCAGCATTTT
few	TRBJ2-1	TRBD2	TRBV7-9	CASSLGGAGGRNEQFF	TGTGCCAGCAGCTTAGGTGGGGCGGGAGGTCGCAATGAGCAGTTCTTC
.	TRBJ2-2	.	TRBV27	CASQLQHTGELFF	TGTGCCAGCCAACTTCAACACACCGGGGAGCTGTTTTTT
.	TRBJ2-1	.	TRBV30	CAWSFASYNEQFF	TGTGCCTGGAGTTTTGCGTCCTACAATGAGCAGTTCTTC
.	TRBJ2-7	.	TRBV27	CASSSGTHNEQYF	TGTGCCAGCAGTTCCGGGACACACAATGAGCAGTACTTC
.	TRBJ2-5	.	TRBV2	CASSEVDEEAETQYF	TGTGCCAGCAGTGAAGTTGACGAGGAAGCAGAGACCCAGTACTTC
.	TRBJ1-2	.	TRBV20-1	CSARDPQRNYGYTF	TGCAGTGCTAGAGACCCCCAGAGAAACTATGGCTACACCTTC
few	TRBJ1-4	.	TRBV6-6	CASSYGQGNPNEKLFF	TGTGCCAGCAGTTATGGGCAGGGGAACCCTAATGAAAAACTGTTTTTT
.	TRBJ2-7	TRBD1	TRBV7-9	CASSTSRTGGEYYEQYF	TGTGCCAGCAGCACCTCCCGGACAGGGGGAGAGTACTACGAGCAGTACTTC
.	TRBJ2-7	.	TRBV6-1	CASSLSFQYEQYF	TGTGCCAGCAGTCTCTCCTTCCAATACGAGCAGTACTTC
.	TRBJ2-7	.	TRBV7-9	CASSLVGTDYEQYF	TGTGCCAGCAGCTTAGTGGGGACGGACTACGAGCAGTACTTC
.	TRBJ2-7	.	TRBV28	CASSSGGASSYEQYF	TGTGCCAGCAGTTCAGGGGGGGCCAGCTCCTACGAGCAGTACTTC
few	TRBJ2-7	.	TRBV7-9	CASSLGGRDEQYF	TGTGCCAGCAGCTTAGGGGGTCGGGACGAGCAGTACTTC